This T cell receptor beta chain was observed in a study of tumor-infiltrating T cells and Merkel cell polyomavirus (TCRdb year 2017). Regarding the study in general: In Merkel cell carcinoma patients, the study examined CD8+ T cells specific for the Merkel cell polyomavirus KLL epitope. Varying disease stages were represented at patient presentation, and patients were followed for a median of approximately 2.8 years (range about 1.1 to 6.0 years). Patients received varied, non-standardized therapies including chemotherapy, radiation and immunotherapies. In fewer than 15 samples, TRB sequencing was done on KLL-tetramer-sorted cells from blood or tumor-infiltrating lymphocytes, along with 12 matched whole-tumor samples. The majority of whole-tumor samples consisted of approximately 23-micron curls cut from formalin-fixed, paraffin-embedded tissue blocks. Of all the tumor samples in the study, one was a frozen nodal tumor digest and another was a flash-frozen core biopsy of a metastasis.

Library preparation employed the immunoSEQ multiplex PCR assay. Adaptive Biotechnologies (Seattle, WA) carried out the genomic DNA extraction, TRB sequencing and normalization. Per the original workflow: Clonality was calculated as one minus the Shannon entropy of productive TRB sequences, normalized by log2 of unique productive sequences. To identify KLL-specific clonotypes in tumors, TCRbeta CDR3 amino acid sequences were matched against the sequences from the tetramer-sorted sample of each patient. TCRdb provides this immuneACCESS table in a form limited to in-frame rearrangements. Some clones are lacking; in checked studies, under half of them reflect an unresolved V gene, and why the rest are absent is not known. For V, J and clone size, that table is used; D and trimming come from the DNA. The sample yields about 25,000 clones; around 90% were counted once. Clones ranked in the top ten supply less than 3% of the sample.

From the cysteine up to the phenylalanine, the CDR3 has a length of 15 residues. Of all the DNA, just the CDR3 is kept, 45 bases in frame from base 1. CDR1 and CDR2 are read off the germline V gene as KGHSH and LQKENI. V is reduced by 0 bases and J by 0 bases, leaving a spacing of 6 bases between them. The study at large found these results: Because the study covered only a single viral epitope, T cells targeting other Merkel cell polyomavirus epitopes were not captured. A significant MCC-specific survival advantage (P = 0.0051) was associated with a greater number of unique KLL-specific clonotypes in tumors (roughly 5-110 vs 0-3). The small sample size of the study (n ≈ twelve patients) is a limitation. A higher fraction of KLL-specific T cells within tumors (about 1.8-18% versus about 0-0.15%) was associated with significantly better MCC-specific survival. KLL-specific TRB repertoires proved diverse and largely private: among over 300 unique sequences, only one clonotype was public, and a couple of patients shared that clonotype.

Robust positive staining for Merkel cell polyomavirus Large T antigen was observed by immunohistochemistry in the tumors of all patients. About a dozen Merkel cell carcinoma patients were included, each with robust KLL-tetramer+ populations (above 0.04% of CD8+ T cells) in blood and/or cultured TIL. Every patient was Caucasian, and patient ages ranged from roughly 45 to 80 years, with a median of 65 years. Lymph node tumors were analyzed for patients with unknown primaries presenting with nodal disease, or where primary tissue was insufficient. Comments on this clone: Its antigen is not yet known. The record has no base qualities; no much larger clone is one base away.

The source of this sequence is a man aged 45-60 years with Merkel cell carcinoma. The sample was lymph node tissue. The rearranged segments are TRBV18 and TRBJ1-3, with a tentative D gene TRBD1 over 6 matching bases. The bases are TGTGCCAGCTCACCACCGACAGGCTCTGGAAACACCATATATTTT. It translates to CASSPPTGSGNTIYF.